The T cell receptor (beta chain) under discussion was sequenced for a study of PD-1 blockade in classical Hodgkin lymphoma. All patients experienced relapse after autologous stem cell transplantation, and brentuximab vedotin exposure was variable. This clone was counted between two and nine times. Its antigen remains unknown. Study-wide results and caveats: CD4+ TCR diversity, unlike CD8+, climbed significantly by C4D1.

The CDR3 extends over 16 amino acids. Germline lookup yields CDR1 SGHTA and CDR2 FQGTGA. J gave up 7 bases and V 0 bases, and 7 bases lay outside the gene matches. Using immunoSEQ multiplex PCR, the repertoire was profiled, and TCRdb retains in-frame clones only, with some absent. The table includes some 13,000 clones, 75% to 95% detected once. This sequence joins TRBV7-3 and TRBJ2-2, with 8 bases matching TRBD1. Source: peripheral blood mononuclear cells (PBMCs), taken at baseline. This sequence was found in a human donor with classical Hodgkin lymphoma. This CDR3 is CASSLTAGGAGGELFF. For the CDR3, the DNA is TGTGCCAGCAGCTTAACCGCAGGGGGCGCGGGCGGGGAGCTGTTTTTT.